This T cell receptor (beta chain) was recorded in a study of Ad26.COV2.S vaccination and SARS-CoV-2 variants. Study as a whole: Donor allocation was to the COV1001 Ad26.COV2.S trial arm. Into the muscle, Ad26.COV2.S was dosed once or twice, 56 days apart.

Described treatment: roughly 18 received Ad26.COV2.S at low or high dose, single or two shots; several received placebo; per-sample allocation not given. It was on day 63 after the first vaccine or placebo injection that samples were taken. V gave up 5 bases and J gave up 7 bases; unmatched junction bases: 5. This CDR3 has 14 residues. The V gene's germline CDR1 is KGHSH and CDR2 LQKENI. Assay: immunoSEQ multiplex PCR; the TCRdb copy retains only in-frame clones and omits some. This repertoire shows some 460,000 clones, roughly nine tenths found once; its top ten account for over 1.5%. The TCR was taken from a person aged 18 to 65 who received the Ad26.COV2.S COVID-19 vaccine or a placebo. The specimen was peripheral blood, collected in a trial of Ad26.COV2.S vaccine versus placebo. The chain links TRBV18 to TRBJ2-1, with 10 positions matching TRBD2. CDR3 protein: CASSSTAGGNEQFF. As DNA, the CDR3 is TGTGCCAGCTCATCCACAGCGGGGGGGAATGAGCAGTTCTTC. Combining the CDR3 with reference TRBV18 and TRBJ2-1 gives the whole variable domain NAGVMQNPRHLVRRRGQEARLRCSPMKGHSHVYWYRQLPEEGLKFMVYLQKENIIDESGMPKERFSAEFPKEGPSILRIQQVVRGDSAAYFCASSSTAGGNEQFFGPGTRLTVL.